Reported below is one T cell receptor beta chain. These data come from a study of blood T cell repertoires in COVID-19. Study background: Acute and convalescent COVID-19 specimens originated in the United States, Italy and Spain. From T cells, B-cell-depleted T cells, or PBMCs came the material, which was cDNA or gDNA.

The CDR3 is made up of 14 amino acids. The germline V gene encodes CDR1 SNHLY and CDR2 FYNNEI. V dropped 3 bases and J dropped 9; count of bases not matched to a gene: 7. In the original analysis: Estimated nucleated cell counts came from reference gene primer amplification. TCRdb's copy holds only in-frame clones and misses some; the assay was immunoSEQ multiplex PCR. That table furnishes V, J and clone size, whereas the DNA furnished D and trimming. The sample contains over 60,000 clones, more than 75% of which appear only once. What was sequenced was peripheral blood. This TCR came from a man between 65 and 85 years old with active or convalescent COVID-19. The rearrangement joins TRBV2 to TRBJ2-1; 8 bases fit TRBD2. CDR3 coding DNA: TGTGCCAGCAGTGAGTTGCGGGAGGTAGGTGAGCAGTTCTTC. Its translation: CASSELREVGEQFF.